One and the same sample provided the 13 T cell receptor beta chains below, sequenced in a study of Ad26.COV2.S vaccination and SARS-CoV-2 variants. Sample treatment: roughly 18 received Ad26.COV2.S at low or high dose, single or two shots; five or six received placebo; per-sample allocation not given. Sampling took place 63 days after the first vaccine or placebo injection. The repertoire was sequenced with immunoSEQ multiplex PCR; TCRdb's copy has only in-frame clones and lacks some. The table shows around 500,000 clones, with approximately 90% occurring only once. The source was peripheral blood, collected in a trial of Ad26.COV2.S vaccine versus placebo. The receptors come from a person between 18 and 65 years old who received the Ad26.COV2.S COVID-19 vaccine or a placebo.

This chain joins TRBV28 and TRBJ1-5, with D possibly matching TRBD1 (5 bases). Per germline, CDR1 MDHEN and CDR2 SYDVKM. The CDR3 spans 15 residues. V was trimmed by 4 bases and J by 4 bases, leaving 14 bases between them. CDR3 residues: CASSYRGSGNQPQHF. CDR3 sequence (DNA): TGTGCCAGCAGTTATAGGGGATCCGGGAATCAGCCCCAGCATTTT.

The rearrangement uses TRBV5-5 and TRBJ2-7; D is uncertain. Trimming left V 4 bases short and J 2 bases short, with 25 bases between. The CDR3 has 18 amino acids. The V gene's germline CDR1 is SGHKS and CDR2 YYEKEE (reference sequence). The CDR3 region has the DNA TGTGCCAGCAGCCTCAGACACCGTAGTGAGCTCCGGGCCTACGAGCAGTACTTC. It yields the protein CASSLRHRSELRAYEQYF.

The chain uses TRBV7-9 and TRBJ1-1, with TRBD1 identical over 9 bases. The CDR3 runs 14 residues. The trim removed 5 bases at V and 6 bases at J, leaving 7 bases unmatched. The germline gives CDR1 SEHNR, CDR2 FQNEAQ (reference sequence). In DNA, the CDR3 is TGTGCCAGCAGCCGGACAGGGGAAGCGGCTGAAGCTTTCTTT. Its translation: CASSRTGEAAEAFF.

This clone was found once. This chain joins TRBV2 and TRBJ1-1; D gene unclear. The CDR3 loop spans 12 amino acids. V was clipped by 7 bases and J by 0 bases, with 6 bases between them. The germline CDR1 and CDR2 sequences are SNHLY and FYNNEI. The CDR3 region is CASNLMNTEAFF. The CDR3, as DNA: TGTGCCAGCAACCTCATGAACACTGAAGCTTTCTTT.

The rearrangement joins TRBV30 to TRBJ2-7, with 8 bases aligning to TRBD2. This CDR3 spans 14 amino acids. V trimming: 0 bases; J trimming: 0 bases; junction bases outside the gene matches: 1. Germline V gene data show CDR1 as GTSNPN and CDR2 as SVGIG (reference sequence). The CDR3 is CAWSVSGSSYEQYF. CDR3 DNA sequence: TGTGCCTGGAGTGTAAGCGGGAGCTCCTACGAGCAGTACTTC. The full variable domain, its missing parts supplied by reference TRBV30 and TRBJ2-7, is SQTIHQWPATLVQPVGSPLSLECTVEGTSNPNLYWYRQAAGRGLQLLFYSVGIGQISSEVPQNLSASRPQDRQFILSSKKLLLSDSGFYLCAWSVSGSSYEQYFGPGTRLTVT.

This clone was recorded only once. The rearrangement uses TRBV5-1 and TRBJ2-1; tentative D call: TRBD2 (6 bases). Germline assignment: CDR1 SGHRS and CDR2 YFSETQ. This CDR3 has 16 amino acids. V was clipped by 1 base and J by 7 bases, with 18 bases between them. CDR3 sequence (DNA): TGCGCCAGCAGCTTGTTGGGTCCTAGCGCCGTAAATGAGCAGTTCTTC. Translating gives CASSLLGPSAVNEQFF.

In DNA form, the CDR3 reads TGCGCCAGCAGCTCGACAGTGACTAATGAAAAACTGTTTTTT. It encodes CASSSTVTNEKLFF. This chain links TRBV5-1 with TRBJ1-4, with D perhaps matching TRBD1 (5 bases). Germline V gives CDR1 SGHRS, CDR2 YFSETQ. Trimming left V 3 bases short and J 2 bases short, with 8 bases between. The CDR3 runs 14 residues.

The chain couples TRBV4-2 to TRBJ2-3, with D uncertain. Trimming shortened V by 0 bases and J by 0 bases, and 10 bases separated the two germline ends. The CDR3 extends over 16 amino acids. Germline V gives CDR1 LGHNA, CDR2 YNFKEQ. The CDR3 sequence is CASSQDYSVSTDTQYF. In DNA, the CDR3 is TGTGCCAGCAGCCAAGATTATTCGGTTAGCACAGATACGCAGTATTTT.

This chain uses TRBV30 with TRBJ2-1; D ambiguous. V lost 2 bases, J lost 12 bases, and 14 bases lay in between. There are 12 residues in the CDR3. In germline, CDR1 is GTSNPN, CDR2 SVGIG (reference sequence). The CDR3: CAWSPDNLRQFF. For the CDR3, the DNA is TGTGCCTGGAGTCCCGACAATTTAAGGCAGTTCTTC.

The gene calls are TRBV2 and TRBJ2-1; TRBD2 agrees at 14 bases. The germline V gene has CDR1 SNHLY and CDR2 FYNNEI. The CDR3 sequence is 14 residues long. V trimming: 5 bases; J trimming: 13 bases; junction bases outside the gene matches: 7. In DNA, the CDR3 is TGTGCCAGCAGTTCGGGACTAGCGGGAGTGGGCCAGTTCTTC. Translated, it gives CASSSGLAGVGQFF.

The chain joins TRBV7-9 to TRBJ2-1; D is unclear. The CDR3 has 14 residues. Looked up from germline, CDR1 is SEHNR and CDR2 is FQNEAQ (reference sequence). Trimming took off 5 bases at V and 8 bases at J, with 16 bases between the two ends. For the CDR3, the DNA is TGTGCCAGCAGCCCGGCCGTGAGATTACATGAGCAGTTCTTC. This translates into CASSPAVRLHEQFF. Full variable domain (remainder filled in from reference TRBV7-9 and TRBJ2-1): DTGVSQNPRHKITKRGQNVTFRCDPISEHNRLYWYRQTLGQGPEFLTYFQNEAQLEKSRLLSDRFSAERPKGSFSTLEIQRTEQGDSAMYLCASSPAVRLHEQFFGPGTRLTVL.

The chain is built from TRBV7-3 and TRBJ2-1; D is perhaps TRBD2 (6 bases). V lost 5 bases, J lost 4 bases, and 15 bases lay in between. Germline V gives CDR1 SGHTA, CDR2 FQGTGA. This CDR3 has 15 amino acids. In nucleotides, the CDR3 is TGTGCCAGCAGCCCCTGGCTAGCGTTGTACAATGAGCAGTTCTTC. This gives the protein CASSPWLALYNEQFF.

The rearrangement uses TRBV4-3 and TRBJ2-2; D not certain. Trimming removed 5 bases from V and 7 bases from J, with 11 bases in between. CDR3 length equals 13 residues. The germline V gene encodes CDR1 LGHNA and CDR2 YSLEER. CDR3 loop: CASSVTPDGELFF. DNA of the CDR3: TGCGCCAGCAGCGTTACTCCGGACGGGGAGCTGTTTTTT.